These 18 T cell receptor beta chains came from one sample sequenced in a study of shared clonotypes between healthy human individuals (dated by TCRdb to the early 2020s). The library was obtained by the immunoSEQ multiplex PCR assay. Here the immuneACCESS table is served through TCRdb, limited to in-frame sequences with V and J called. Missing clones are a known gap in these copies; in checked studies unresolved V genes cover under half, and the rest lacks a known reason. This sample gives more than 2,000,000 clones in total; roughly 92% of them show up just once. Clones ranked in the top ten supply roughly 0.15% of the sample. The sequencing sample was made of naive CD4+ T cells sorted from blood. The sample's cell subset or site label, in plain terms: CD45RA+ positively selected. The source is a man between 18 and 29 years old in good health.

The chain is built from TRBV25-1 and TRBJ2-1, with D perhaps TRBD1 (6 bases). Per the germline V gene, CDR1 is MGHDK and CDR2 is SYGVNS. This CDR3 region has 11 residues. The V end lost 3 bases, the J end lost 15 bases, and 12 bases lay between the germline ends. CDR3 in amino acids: CASSERRGLFF. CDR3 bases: TGTGCCAGCAGTGAGCGTAGGGGGTTGTTCTTC. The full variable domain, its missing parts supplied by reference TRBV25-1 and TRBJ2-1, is EADIYQTPRYLVIGTGKKITLECSQTMGHDKMYWYQQDPGMELHLIHYSYGVNSTEKGDLSSESTVSRIRTEHFPLTLESARPSHTSQYLCASSERRGLFFGPGTRLTVL.

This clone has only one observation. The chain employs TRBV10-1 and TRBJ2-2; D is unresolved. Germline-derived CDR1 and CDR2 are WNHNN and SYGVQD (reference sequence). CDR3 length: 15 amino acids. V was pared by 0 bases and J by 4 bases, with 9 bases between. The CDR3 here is CASSESQVLTGELFF. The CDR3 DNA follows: TGCGCCAGCAGTGAGTCCCAGGTCCTCACCGGGGAGCTGTTTTTT.

The CDR3 DNA reads as TGTGCCAGCAGCTTAGCGCCACTGAAAGAGACCCAGTACTTC. This codes for CASSLAPLKETQYF. This sequence joins TRBV7-9 and TRBJ2-5; D remains unclear. Between the trimmed V and J ends, which lost 0 bases and 3 bases, there was a span of 8 bases. The germline V gene has CDR1 SEHNR and CDR2 FQNEAQ (reference sequence). This CDR3 comprises 14 residues.

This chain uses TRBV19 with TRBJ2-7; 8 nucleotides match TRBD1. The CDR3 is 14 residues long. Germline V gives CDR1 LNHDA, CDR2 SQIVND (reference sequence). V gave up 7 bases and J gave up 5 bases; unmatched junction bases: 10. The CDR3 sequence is CASKDRDRRHEQYF. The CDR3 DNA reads TGTGCCAGTAAGGATCGGGACAGGAGGCACGAGCAGTACTTC. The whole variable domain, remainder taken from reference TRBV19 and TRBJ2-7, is DGGITQSPKYLFRKEGQNVTLSCEQNLNHDAMYWYRQDPGQGLRLIYYSQIVNDFQKGDIAEGYSVSREKKESFPLTVTSAQKNPTAFYLCASKDRDRRHEQYFGPGTRLTVT.

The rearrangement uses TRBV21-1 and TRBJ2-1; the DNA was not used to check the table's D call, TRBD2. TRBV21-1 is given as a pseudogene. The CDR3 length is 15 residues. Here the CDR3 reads CASTLTSGRAREQFF. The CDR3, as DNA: TGTGCCAGCACCCTAACTAGCGGGAGGGCCCGGGAGCAGTTCTTC.

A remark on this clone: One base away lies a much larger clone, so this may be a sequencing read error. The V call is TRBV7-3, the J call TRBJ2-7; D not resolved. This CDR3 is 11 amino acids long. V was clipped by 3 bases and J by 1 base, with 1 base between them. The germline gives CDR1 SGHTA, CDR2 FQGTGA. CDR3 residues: CASSFSYEQYF. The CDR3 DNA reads TGTGCCAGCAGCTTTTCCTACGAGCAGTACTTC.

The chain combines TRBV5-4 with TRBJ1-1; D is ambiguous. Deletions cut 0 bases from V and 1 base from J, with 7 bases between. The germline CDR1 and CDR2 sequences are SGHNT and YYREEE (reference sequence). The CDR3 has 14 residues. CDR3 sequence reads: CASSLVSENTEAFF. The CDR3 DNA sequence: TGTGCCAGCAGCTTGGTTTCTGAGAACACTGAAGCTTTCTTT.

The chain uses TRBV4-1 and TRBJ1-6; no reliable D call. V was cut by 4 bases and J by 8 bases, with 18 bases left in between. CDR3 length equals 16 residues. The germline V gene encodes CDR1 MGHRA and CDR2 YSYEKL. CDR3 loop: CASSRRRDRADSPLHF. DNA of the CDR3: TGCGCCAGCAGCCGAAGAAGGGATCGAGCAGATTCACCCCTCCACTTT.

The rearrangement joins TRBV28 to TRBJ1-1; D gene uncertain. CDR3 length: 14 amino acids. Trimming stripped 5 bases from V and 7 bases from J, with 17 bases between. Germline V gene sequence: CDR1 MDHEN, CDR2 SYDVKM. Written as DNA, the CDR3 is TGTGCCAGCAGTGGTCACCAGACCCAAAATGAAGCTTTCTTT. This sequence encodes CASSGHQTQNEAFF.

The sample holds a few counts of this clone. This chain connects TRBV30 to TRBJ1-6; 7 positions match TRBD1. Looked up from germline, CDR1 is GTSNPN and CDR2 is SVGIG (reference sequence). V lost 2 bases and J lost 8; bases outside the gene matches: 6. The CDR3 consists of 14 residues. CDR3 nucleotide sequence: TGTGCCTGGAGTACCCGAACAGGGGATTCACCCCTCCACTTT. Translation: CAWSTRTGDSPLHF.

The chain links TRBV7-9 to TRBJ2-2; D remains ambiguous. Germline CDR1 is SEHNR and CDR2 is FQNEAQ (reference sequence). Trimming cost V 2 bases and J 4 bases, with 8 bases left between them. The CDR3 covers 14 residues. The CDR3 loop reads CASSLKEPTGELFF. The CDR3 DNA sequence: TGTGCCAGCAGCTTAAAGGAACCCACCGGGGAGCTGTTTTTT.

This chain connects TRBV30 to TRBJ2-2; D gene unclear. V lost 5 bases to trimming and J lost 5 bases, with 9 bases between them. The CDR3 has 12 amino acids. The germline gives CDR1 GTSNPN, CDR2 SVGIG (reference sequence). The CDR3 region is CAWGINTGELFF. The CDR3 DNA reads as TGTGCCTGGGGGATTAATACCGGGGAGCTGTTTTTT.

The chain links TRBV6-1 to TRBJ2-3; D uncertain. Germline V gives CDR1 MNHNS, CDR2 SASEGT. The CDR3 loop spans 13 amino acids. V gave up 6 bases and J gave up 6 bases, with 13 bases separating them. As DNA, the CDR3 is TGTGCCAGCAGGTTCTCGTTAGGGGATACGCAGTATTTT. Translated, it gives CASRFSLGDTQYF.

CDR3 residues: CASSRARQETQYF. The DNA for the CDR3 is TGTGCCAGCAGTCGGGCGAGACAAGAGACCCAGTACTTC. V usage is TRBV6-6 and J usage is TRBJ2-5; D is undetermined. The CDR3 is 13 amino acids. CDR1 and CDR2 (germline): MNHNY, SVGAGI (reference sequence). The V and J ends lost 5 bases and 2 bases respectively, with 9 bases between them.

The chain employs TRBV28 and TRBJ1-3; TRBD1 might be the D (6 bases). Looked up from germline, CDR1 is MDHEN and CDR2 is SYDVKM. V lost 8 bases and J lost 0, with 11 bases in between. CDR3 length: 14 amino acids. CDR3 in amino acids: CASGQGSSGNTIYF. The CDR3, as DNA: TGTGCCAGCGGGCAGGGGTCCTCTGGAAACACCATATATTTT.

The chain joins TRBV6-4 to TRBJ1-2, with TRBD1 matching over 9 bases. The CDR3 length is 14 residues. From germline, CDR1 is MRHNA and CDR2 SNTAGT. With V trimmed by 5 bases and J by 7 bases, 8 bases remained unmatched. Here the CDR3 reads CASSTGGSRGGYTF. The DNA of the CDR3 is TGTGCCAGCAGTACAGGGGGCTCCAGGGGTGGCTACACCTTC.

Here the CDR3 reads CASSLPGQGADSPLHF. CDR3 in DNA: TGTGCCAGCAGCTTGCCGGGACAGGGGGCCGATTCACCCCTCCACTTT. The chain carries TRBV5-4 and TRBJ1-6; TRBD1 aligns across 12 bases. The V and J ends lost 1 base and 8 bases, in that order; junction bases with no gene match: 4. The CDR3 length is 16 residues. Looked up from germline, CDR1 is SGHNT and CDR2 is YYREEE (reference sequence). Combining the CDR3 with reference TRBV5-4 and TRBJ1-6 gives the whole variable domain ETGVTQSPTHLIKTRGQQVTLRCSSQSGHNTVSWYQQALGQGPQFIFQYYREEENGRGNFPPRFSGLQFPNYSSELNVNALELDDSALYLCASSLPGQGADSPLHFGNGTRLTVT.

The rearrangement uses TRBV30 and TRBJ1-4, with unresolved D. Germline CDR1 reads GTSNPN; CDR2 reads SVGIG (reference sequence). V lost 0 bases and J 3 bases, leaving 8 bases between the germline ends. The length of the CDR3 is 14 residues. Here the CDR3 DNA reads TGTGCCTGGAGTGTACCGTGGGCTAATGAAAAACTGTTTTTT. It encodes CAWSVPWANEKLFF.